These 10 T cell receptor beta chains originate from one sample sequenced in a study of early stage breast cancer tumors. Some clones are missing from TCRdb's copy, which holds only in-frame ones; the method was immunoSEQ multiplex PCR. The sample holds fewer than 50,000 clones; about two thirds are singletons and the top ten take about 6.8%. Material: blood. These receptors came from a person between 50 and 60 years old with breast cancer.

This sequence joins TRBV2 and TRBJ2-3; a possible D gene is TRBD1 (6 bases). This CDR3 is 14 amino acids long. Germline V lookup: CDR1 SNHLY, CDR2 FYNNEI. The V gene lost 3 bases and the J gene lost 5 bases, with 12 bases spanning the gap. DNA of the CDR3: TGTGCCAGCAGTGACGGGTGGGGACAAGATACGCAGTATTTT. Protein: CASSDGWGQDTQYF.

In this sample, this clone turned up a few times. CDR3 protein: CASTGSGSFTEQYF. CDR3 nucleotides: TGTGCCAGCACAGGCAGCGGGAGCTTCACCGAGCAGTACTTC. The chain couples TRBV6-1 to TRBJ2-7; 8 nucleotides line up with TRBD2. The germline CDR1 and CDR2 sequences are MNHNS and SASEGT. The CDR3 has 14 residues. Trimming took 7 bases from V and 6 from J; bases not matched to a gene: 11.

This rearrangement joins TRBV5-5 to TRBJ2-7, with 9 bases fitting TRBD1. The CDR3 totals 16 residues. V lost 1 base to trimming and J lost 0 bases; unmatched junction nucleotides: 5. Germline CDR1 is SGHKS and CDR2 is YYEKEE (reference sequence). As DNA, the CDR3 is TGTGCCAGCAGCTTGACCGGGACAGGGAGCTCCTACGAGCAGTACGTC. This gives the protein CASSLTGTGSSYEQYV.

The genes are TRBV5-4 and TRBJ2-1; 8 bases line up with TRBD2. The V gene's germline CDR1 is SGHNT and CDR2 YYREEE (reference sequence). The length of the CDR3 is 14 residues. Trimming removed 9 bases from V and 9 bases from J; junction bases left unmatched: 14. CDR3 sequence: CATAGTRVWGEQFF. CDR3 bases: TGTGCCACAGCCGGGACTAGGGTGTGGGGTGAGCAGTTCTTC.

The chain recombines TRBV19 with TRBJ1-1; 7 bases are a match to TRBD1. The CDR3 spans 14 residues. The germline V gene encodes CDR1 LNHDA and CDR2 SQIVND (reference sequence). Trimming cost V 3 bases and J 5 bases; bases outside gene matches: 6. The CDR3 reads CASSMGTDPTEAFF. As DNA, the CDR3 is TGTGCCAGTAGTATGGGGACAGACCCAACTGAAGCTTTCTTT.

In regard to this clone: Compared with germline, one end of the junction differs, possibly owing to a read error. The chain links TRBV13 to TRBJ1-2; D is possibly TRBD1 (5 bases). In germline, CDR1 is PRHDT, CDR2 FYEKMQ (reference sequence). This CDR3 is 14 amino acids long. CDR3 coding DNA: TGTGCCAGCAGCATAGGACACACTAACTATGGCTACACCTTC. This encodes CASSIGHTNYGYTF. The whole variable domain, filled in from reference TRBV13 and TRBJ1-2, reads AAGVIQSPRHLIKEKRETATLKCYPIPRHDTVYWYQQGPGQDPQFLISFYEKMQSDKGSIPDRFSAQQFSDYHSELNMSSLELGDSALYFCASSIGHTNYGYTFGSGTRLTVV.

The chain links TRBV5-1 to TRBJ2-1; 11 nucleotides line up with TRBD2. The CDR3 consists of 16 residues. Germline V CDR1 and CDR2: SGHRS, YFSETQ. V shed 0 bases and J 7 bases; nucleotides not matched to a gene: 6. The CDR3 here is CASSLGLAGPENEQFF. The CDR3 nucleotides read TGCGCCAGCAGCTTGGGACTAGCGGGGCCAGAAAATGAGCAGTTCTTC.

This clone has only a few counts. This chain uses TRBV11-2 with TRBJ1-3; D is uncertain. The CDR3 sequence is 14 residues long. Germline CDR1 is SGHAT and CDR2 is FQNNGV. V dropped 5 bases and J dropped 0 bases, with 8 bases sitting between them. CDR3 in amino acids: CASSPRISGNTIYF. DNA of the CDR3: TGTGCCAGCAGCCCGAGGATCTCTGGAAACACCATATATTTT.

The rearrangement links TRBV5-1 to TRBJ2-1; a possible D gene is TRBD1 (6 bases). Trimming removed 4 bases at V and 8 bases at J, with 13 bases between. Per the germline V gene, CDR1 is SGHRS and CDR2 is YFSETQ. CDR3 length equals 13 residues. DNA of the CDR3: TGCGCCAGCAGCCGACAGGTTGGCGATGAGCAGTTCTTC. This gives the protein CASSRQVGDEQFF.

The J gene is TRBJ2-4, the V gene TRBV7-8; 8 positions agree with TRBD1. Germline V gene data show CDR1 as SGHVS and CDR2 as FQNEAQ. The CDR3 covers 17 residues. The V segment lost 5 bases and the J segment 0 bases; nucleotides outside the gene matches: 9. CDR3 bases: TGTGCCAGCAGCCAACCGTCAGGGGGCACAGCCAAAAACATTCAGTACTTC. Translating gives CASSQPSGGTAKNIQYF.